A single sample is the source of the 6 T cell receptor beta chains below, sequenced in a study of CD8 T cells in Susac syndrome. Reverse transcription of roughly 0.5 to 1 ug RNA was carried out with random hexamers. TCRdb re-derived calls from the immunoSEQ multiplex PCR reads in MiXCR, one entry per CDR3 protein. The table has tens of thousands of distinct CDR3 sequences, roughly nine tenths seen once. Sequencing was performed on CD8+ T cells from PBMCs. The receptor source for this set is a human donor with multiple sclerosis.

This sequence joins TRBV2 and TRBJ2-7, with 11 bases aligning to TRBD1. Looked up from germline, CDR1 is SNHLY and CDR2 is FYNNEI. The V gene end was trimmed by 11 bases and the J gene end by 5 bases; junction bases not matched to a gene: 2. The CDR3 consists of 11 residues. The CDR3 coding sequence is TGTGCCGGGGACAGGGGGAACGAGCAGTACTTC. Protein sequence: CAGDRGNEQYF.

V is TRBV25-1 and J is TRBJ2-1, with TRBD2 as a possible D gene (6 bases). V was shortened by 0 bases and J by 0 bases, with 6 bases between the two germline ends. The CDR3 has 15 residues. Per the germline V gene, CDR1 is MGHDK and CDR2 is SYGVNS. The CDR3 region has the DNA TGTGCCAGCAGTGAATACGGGAGCTCCTACAATGAGCAGTTCTTC. This sequence encodes CASSEYGSSYNEQFF.

The J gene is TRBJ2-1, the V gene TRBV5-1, with a possible D match to TRBD2 (7 bases). CDR1 is SGHRS and CDR2 is YFSETQ in the germline V gene. V was trimmed by 0 bases and J by 2 bases, leaving 12 bases between them. The CDR3 spans 16 residues. The CDR3 protein is CASSLEGGGPYNEQFF. The DNA for the CDR3 is TGCGCCAGCAGCTTGGAAGGCGGGGGCCCCTACAATGAGCAGTTCTTC. Variable domain in full (rest from reference TRBV5-1 and TRBJ2-1): KAGVTQTPRYLIKTRGQQVTLSCSPISGHRSVSWYQQTPGQGLQFLFEYFSETQRNKGNFPGRFSGRQFSNSRSEMNVSTLELGDSALYLCASSLEGGGPYNEQFFGPGTRLTVL.

The rearrangement uses TRBV12-5 and TRBJ2-7, with D unclear. CDR1 LGHNT and CDR2 FRNRAP come from the germline V gene. The CDR3 is made up of 14 amino acids. V was trimmed by 6 bases and J by 3 bases, leaving 15 bases between them. In DNA, the CDR3 is TGTGCTAGTGGCCCCATGGACGGCTACTACGAGCAGTACTTC. Its protein is CASGPMDGYYEQYF.

The rearrangement uses TRBV28 and TRBJ2-7; D may be TRBD2 (5 bases). This CDR3 region has 14 residues. The germline V gene encodes CDR1 MDHEN and CDR2 SYDVKM. V was clipped by 2 bases and J by 3 bases, with 11 bases between them. CDR3 bases: TGTGCCAGCAGTTTAGCGGGTCTTATCTACGAGCAGTACTTC. This translates into CASSLAGLIYEQYF. Variable domain in full (rest from reference TRBV28 and TRBJ2-7): DVKVTQSSRYLVKRTGEKVFLECVQDMDHENMFWYRQDPGLGLRLIYFSYDVKMKEKGDIPEGYSVSREKKERFSLILESASTNQTSMYLCASSLAGLIYEQYFGPGTRLTVT.

The rearrangement joins TRBV28 to TRBJ1-5, with 7 bases lining up with TRBD1. Germline loops: CDR1 MDHEN, CDR2 SYDVKM. The CDR3 extends over 15 amino acids. V lost 0 bases to trimming and J lost 6 bases; unmatched junction nucleotides: 5. In nucleotides, the CDR3 is TGTGCCAGCAGTTTATGGTCAGGGGGGAGTCAGCCCCAGCATTTT. Its protein is CASSLWSGGSQPQHF.